One sample yielded the 10 T cell receptor beta chains listed below, sequenced in a study of cytomegalovirus exposure and HLA in healthy donors. The PCR had 60 Vbeta and 13 Jbeta primers. Clones were sequenced by immunoSEQ multiplex PCR, and TCRdb holds only the in-frame ones, with some missing. The table has about 200,000 clones, roughly 86% seen once. The sequenced sample was PBMCs. Receptors originate from a woman aged 18 to 35 in good health and CMV-seronegative.

This chain uses TRBV6-1 with TRBJ2-1, with D possibly being TRBD2 (5 bases). Germline assignment: CDR1 MNHNS and CDR2 SASEGT. The CDR3 length is 16 residues. Trimming stripped 2 bases from V and 2 bases from J, with 13 bases between. CDR3 in DNA: TGTGCCAGCAGTGAACTCGAAGCGGATCCCTACAATGAGCAGTTCTTC. Its protein is CASSELEADPYNEQFF.

This chain joins TRBV28 and TRBJ1-2; D gene uncertain. The germline V and J ends were trimmed by 2 bases and 4 bases, with 17 bases remaining between them. The CDR3 runs to 16 residues. Germline V gene data show CDR1 as MDHEN and CDR2 as SYDVKM. The CDR3 spells CASSLTPTDGLYGYTF. The CDR3 coding sequence is TGTGCCAGCAGTTTAACCCCCACCGACGGACTCTATGGCTACACCTTC.

The CDR3 sequence is CASTRHPSYEQYF. The DNA of the CDR3 is TGTGCCAGCACCCGACACCCCTCCTACGAGCAGTACTTC. The rearrangement links TRBV7-9 to TRBJ2-7; no reliable D call. V lost 7 bases, J lost 0 bases, and 10 bases lay in between. The CDR3 is made up of 13 amino acids. Germline V gives CDR1 SEHNR, CDR2 FQNEAQ (reference sequence).

The V and J genes are TRBV7-8 and TRBJ1-2; 7 nucleotides match TRBD1. V lost 1 base to trimming and J lost 3 bases; unmatched junction nucleotides: 5. Germline V CDR1 and CDR2: SGHVS, FQNEAQ. There are 15 residues in the CDR3. The CDR3 loop is CASSLVRGRDYGYTF. In nucleotides, the CDR3 is TGTGCCAGCAGCTTAGTAAGGGGGCGCGACTATGGCTACACCTTC. Using reference TRBV7-8 and TRBJ1-2 for the parts outside the CDR3, the full variable domain is GAGVSQSPRYKVAKRGQDVALRCDPISGHVSLFWYQQALGQGPEFLTYFQNEAQLDKSGLPSDRFFAERPEGSVSTLKIQRTQQEDSAVYLCASSLVRGRDYGYTFGSGTRLTVV.

The chain links TRBV6-6 to TRBJ2-7; TRBD1 agrees at 9 bases. CDR3 size: 14 residues. Losses at the gene ends were 6 bases for V and 4 bases for J; bases not matched to a gene: 7. CDR1 is MNHNY, CDR2 SVGAGI, per germline (reference sequence). The CDR3 DNA reads TGTGCCAGCAGGGAACAGGGGGCGACGTACGAGCAGTACTTC. Its protein is CASREQGATYEQYF.

V and J are TRBV6-1 and TRBJ2-7; no clear D. Trimming shortened V by 6 bases and J by 2 bases, and 8 bases separated the two germline ends. Looked up from germline, CDR1 is MNHNS and CDR2 is SASEGT. The CDR3 runs 12 residues. CDR3 sequence reads: CASRDRAYEQYF. DNA of the CDR3: TGTGCCAGCAGAGACCGGGCCTACGAGCAGTACTTC.

This clone was observed a handful of times. This chain uses TRBV30 with TRBJ1-2; D is undetermined. Trimming took off 0 bases at V and 8 bases at J, with 16 bases between the two ends. CDR3 length equals 14 residues. Per germline, CDR1 GTSNPN and CDR2 SVGIG (reference sequence). Written as DNA, the CDR3 is TGTGCCTGGAGTGTACCAGGAGAGGGTCGCGGCTACACCTTC. As protein: CAWSVPGEGRGYTF.

In DNA, the CDR3 is TGTGCCAGCAGCGTAGAGTTGAGGAATTATGGCTACACCTTC. Its protein is CASSVELRNYGYTF. The chain joins TRBV9 to TRBJ1-2; unclear D gene. The CDR3 loop spans 14 amino acids. CDR1 and CDR2 from the germline V gene are SGDLS and YYNGEE. Trimming shortened V by 0 bases and J by 5 bases, and 11 bases separated the two germline ends.

The CDR3 bases are TGTGCCAGTTGCCCTATGGGGCCTAACACTGAAGCTTTCTTT. Its translation is CASCPMGPNTEAFF. The V and J genes are TRBV19 and TRBJ1-1, with a tentative D call TRBD1 (5 bases). Germline loops: CDR1 LNHDA, CDR2 SQIVND (reference sequence). V was cut by 8 bases and J by 2 bases, with 15 bases left in between. This CDR3 region has 14 residues.

J is TRBJ2-4 and V is TRBV7-2, with 7 bases lining up with TRBD1. Germline V gene lookup returns CDR1 SGHTA and CDR2 FQGNSA. The trim removed 5 bases at V and 7 bases at J, leaving 5 bases unmatched. The CDR3 loop spans 13 amino acids. CDR3 in amino acids: CASSRQGGNIQYF. As DNA, the CDR3 is TGTGCCAGCAGCCGACAGGGTGGGAACATTCAGTACTTC.